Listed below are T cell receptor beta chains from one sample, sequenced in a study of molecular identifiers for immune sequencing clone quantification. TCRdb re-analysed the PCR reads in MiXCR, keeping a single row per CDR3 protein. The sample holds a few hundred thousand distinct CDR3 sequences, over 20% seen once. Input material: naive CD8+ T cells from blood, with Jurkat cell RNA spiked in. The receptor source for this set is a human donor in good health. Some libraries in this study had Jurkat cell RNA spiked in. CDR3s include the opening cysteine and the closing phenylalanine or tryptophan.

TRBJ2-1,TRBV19,CASSIGTRGYNEQFF
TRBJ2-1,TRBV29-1,CSVLDWERRSYNEQFF
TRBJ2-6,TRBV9,CASSEWDLVSGANVLTF
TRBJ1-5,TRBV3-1,CASSQEVYQPQHF
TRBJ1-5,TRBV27,CASSPGQENQPQHF
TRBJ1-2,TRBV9,CASSPLEGYGYTF
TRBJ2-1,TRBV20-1,CSARGTAGGPREQFF
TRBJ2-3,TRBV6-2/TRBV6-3,CASSYDERRDTQYF
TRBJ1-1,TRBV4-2,CASSQSGIFTEAFF
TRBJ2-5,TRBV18,CASTKMAQEAQYF
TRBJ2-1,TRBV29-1,CSKKTPIGNEQFF
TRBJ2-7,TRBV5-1,CASSFETGAVTYEQYF
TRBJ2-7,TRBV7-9,CASSMGGVEQYF
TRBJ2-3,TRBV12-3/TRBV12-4,CASSRSGGPITDTQYF
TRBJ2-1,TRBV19,CASRLINEQFF
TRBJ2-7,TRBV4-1,CASSPTPRAPYEQYF
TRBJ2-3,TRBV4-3,CASSQGMAGPTDTQYF
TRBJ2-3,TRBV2,CASSEWYFLTSGSTDTQYF
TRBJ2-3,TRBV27,CASSLSTWTSGGVDTQYF
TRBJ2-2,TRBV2,CASSATGNTGELFF
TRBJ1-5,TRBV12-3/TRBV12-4,CASSLSDRTQPQHF
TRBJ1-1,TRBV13,CASRLVVGGEAFF
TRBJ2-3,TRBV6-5,CASSSTSISGGAGTQYF
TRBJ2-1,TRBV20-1,CSARDLLAGTTNEQFF
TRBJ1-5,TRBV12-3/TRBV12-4,CASSPGDGAQGPQHF
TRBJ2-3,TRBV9,CASSVVRDFTQYF
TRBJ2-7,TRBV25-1,CASTPTSEQYF
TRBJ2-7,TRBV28,CASSNPPGTSVFHEQYF
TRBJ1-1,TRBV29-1,CSVEDQNTEAFF
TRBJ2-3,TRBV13,CASSLGQITDTQYF
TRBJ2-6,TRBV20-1,CSARDSAGAWSGANVLTF
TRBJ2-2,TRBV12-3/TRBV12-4,CASIGLETGELFF
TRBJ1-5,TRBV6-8,CASTSPDRNSNQPQHF
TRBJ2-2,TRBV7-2,CASSLALSTGELFF
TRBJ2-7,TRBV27,CASSVGASRDEQYF
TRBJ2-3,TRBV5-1,CASSLIADTQYF
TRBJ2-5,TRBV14,CASSRAFEETQYF
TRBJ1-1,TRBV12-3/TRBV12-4,CASSYLSTEAFF
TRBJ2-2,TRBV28,CASSLPRRGINTGELFF
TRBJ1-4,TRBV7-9,CASDGESPEKLFF
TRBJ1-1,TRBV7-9,CASRSPGLGNTEAFF
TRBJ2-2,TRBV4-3,CASSQDQEYTGELFF